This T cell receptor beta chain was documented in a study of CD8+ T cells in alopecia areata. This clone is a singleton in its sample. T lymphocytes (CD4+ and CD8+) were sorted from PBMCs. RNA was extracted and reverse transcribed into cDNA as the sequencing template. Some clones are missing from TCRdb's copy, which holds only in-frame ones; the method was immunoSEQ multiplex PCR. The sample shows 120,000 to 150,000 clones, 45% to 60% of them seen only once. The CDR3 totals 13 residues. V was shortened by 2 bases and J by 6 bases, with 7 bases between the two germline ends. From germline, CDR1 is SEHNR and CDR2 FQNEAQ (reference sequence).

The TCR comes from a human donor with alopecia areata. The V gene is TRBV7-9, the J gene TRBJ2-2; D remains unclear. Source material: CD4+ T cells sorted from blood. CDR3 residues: CASSLRPSGELFF. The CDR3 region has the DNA TGTGCCAGCAGCTTACGACCCTCCGGGGAGCTGTTTTTT.